The 2 T cell receptor beta chains below all came from one sample that was sequenced in a study of naive and memory T cell subsets. These receptors have no identified antigens. General study points: Possibly reflecting memory cells re-expressing CD45RA, a few larger clonotypes occurred in naive repertoires, especially CD8.

The beta constant-region primer was an equimolar mix of two oligonucleotides covering TRBC1 and TRBC2. Ligated cDNA was amplified by four rounds of PCR with nested alpha and beta constant-region primers and SP2. TCRdb reprocessed the UMI-ligation and nested PCR reads with MiXCR, giving one entry per CDR3 protein. Of about 140,000 distinct CDR3 sequences listed, approximately 21% are singletons. Sequenced sample: naive CD8+ T cells from blood. The receptors come from a human donor in good health.

The genes are TRBV20-1 and TRBJ2-1, with 11 bases lining up with TRBD2. The CDR3 has 16 residues. V lost 2 bases and J lost 1; bases outside the gene matches: 4. Germline V gene data show CDR1 as DFQATT and CDR2 as SNEGSKA (reference sequence). For the CDR3, the DNA is TGCAGTGCTAGACCAACTAGCGGGAGTTCCTACAATGAGCAGTTCTTC. Its protein product is CSARPTSGSSYNEQFF.

The CDR3 DNA is TGTGCCAGCAGCCAAGATTGGGGACAGGGGATCTACGAGCAGTACTTC. This codes for CASSQDWGQGIYEQYF. This chain uses TRBV3-1 with TRBJ2-7; 10 bases fit TRBD1. V was pared by 0 bases and J by 3 bases, with 5 bases of the junction left unmatched. Looked up from germline, CDR1 is LGHDT and CDR2 is YNNKEL (reference sequence). CDR3 length: 16 residues.